The next 18 T cell receptor beta chains were all read from a single sample in a study of T cell responses to AZD1222 COVID-19 vaccine. The method was immunoSEQ multiplex PCR; TCRdb's version includes in-frame clones alone and lacks a portion of them. The sample shows 70,000 or so clones, roughly 84% of them seen only once. Sequences were derived from peripheral blood, sampled on day 0 of AZD1222 vaccination. Every receptor here comes from an adult in good health.

The V call is TRBV30, the J call TRBJ1-1; maybe TRBD1 (5 bases). Trimming took off 2 bases at V and 10 bases at J, with 11 bases between the two ends. The CDR3 length is 11 residues. Germline V CDR1 and CDR2: GTSNPN, SVGIG (reference sequence). The CDR3 DNA reads as TGTGCCTGGAGTTACAGGTTAGGAGCTTTCTTT. This sequence encodes CAWSYRLGAFF.

The chain recombines TRBV30 with TRBJ1-6, with TRBD1 identical over 9 bases. This CDR3 has 14 amino acids. CDR1 and CDR2 from the germline V gene are GTSNPN and SVGIG (reference sequence). The J segment lost 7 bases and the V segment lost 4 bases, leaving 5 bases of the junction unmatched. Here the CDR3 DNA reads TGTGCCTGGACCCGGGGACAGGGAAATTCACCCCTCCACTTT. It yields the protein CAWTRGQGNSPLHF.

The chain couples TRBV19 to TRBJ1-1; D is ambiguous. Per the germline V gene, CDR1 is LNHDA and CDR2 is SQIVND (reference sequence). The CDR3 totals 12 residues. V lost 4 bases and J lost 5, with 8 bases in between. The CDR3: CASSTYRTEAFF. The CDR3 nucleotides read TGTGCCAGTAGTACATATCGGACTGAAGCTTTCTTT.

The J gene is TRBJ2-3, the V gene TRBV7-3; 16 bases match TRBD2. Trimming took 6 bases from V and 4 from J; bases not matched to a gene: 10. Per germline, CDR1 SGHTA and CDR2 FQGTGA. This CDR3 spans 18 amino acids. CDR3 residues: CASSRLGTSGGASDTQYF. Here the CDR3 DNA reads TGTGCCAGCAGTCGCCTAGGGACTAGCGGGGGGGCGTCAGATACGCAGTATTTT.

The rearrangement joins TRBV10-3 to TRBJ1-1; 11 bases are a match to TRBD1. This CDR3 has 12 residues. The germline V gene encodes CDR1 ENHRY and CDR2 SYGVKD. V was clipped by 8 bases and J by 4 bases; unmatched bases: 0. The CDR3 DNA reads TGTGCCATCGGGACAGGGGGCACTGAAGCTTTCTTT. This codes for CAIGTGGTEAFF.

The V gene is TRBV21-1, the J gene TRBJ1-5; TRBD1, the table's D call, lacks a check against the DNA. TRBV21-1 is deemed a pseudogene. This CDR3 has 15 residues. CDR3 nucleotide sequence: TGTGCCAGCAGCAGGAACAGGTGTTCCCGGCAGCCCCAGCATTTT. Its protein is CASSRNRCSRQPQHF.

This chain uses TRBV5-6 with TRBJ2-3; 11 nucleotides line up with TRBD2. Trimming removed 3 bases from V and 5 bases from J; junction bases left unmatched: 11. Germline V gene lookup returns CDR1 SGHDT and CDR2 YYEEEE. There are 17 residues in the CDR3. CDR3: CASSSLTSGVGEDTQYF. The DNA of the CDR3 is TGTGCCAGCAGCTCCTTGACTAGCGGGGTTGGTGAAGATACGCAGTATTTT.

The chain uses TRBV30 and TRBJ1-5; no clear D. The CDR3 runs 13 residues. V lost 2 bases to trimming and J lost 6 bases, with 11 bases between them. In germline, CDR1 is GTSNPN, CDR2 SVGIG (reference sequence). The CDR3 DNA reads TGTGCCTGGAGTTCTGACGGCGCTCAGCCCCAGCATTTT. Its translation: CAWSSDGAQPQHF.

The CDR3 nucleotides read TGTGCTAGTGGCTGGGGGGGAGGGAGCAATCAGCCCCAGCATTTT. It encodes CASGWGGGSNQPQHF. The chain carries TRBV12-5 and TRBJ1-5; D might be TRBD1 (5 bases). The CDR3 is 15 residues long. The V and J ends lost 6 bases and 1 base respectively, with 13 bases between them. Germline CDR1 LGHNT, CDR2 FRNRAP.

This chain joins TRBV5-1 and TRBJ1-5; D remains ambiguous. Per the germline V gene, CDR1 is SGHRS and CDR2 is YFSETQ. V was pared by 7 bases and J by 2 bases, with 13 bases between. The CDR3 is made up of 14 amino acids. The CDR3 region is CASSSGIGNQPQHF. The CDR3 DNA sequence: TGCGCCAGCTCCTCGGGCATAGGCAATCAGCCCCAGCATTTT. Variable domain in full (rest from reference TRBV5-1 and TRBJ1-5): KAGVTQTPRYLIKTRGQQVTLSCSPISGHRSVSWYQQTPGQGLQFLFEYFSETQRNKGNFPGRFSGRQFSNSRSEMNVSTLELGDSALYLCASSSGIGNQPQHFGDGTRLSIL.

The rearrangement uses TRBV11-3 and TRBJ2-6; no clear D gene. The CDR3 length is 15 residues. V lost 4 bases to trimming and J lost 0 bases, with 7 bases between them. The germline V gene encodes CDR1 SGHNT and CDR2 YENEEA. This chain's CDR3 is CASSSRGSGANVLTF. In DNA form, the CDR3 reads TGTGCCAGCAGCTCGCGTGGCTCTGGGGCCAACGTCCTGACTTTC.

This chain connects TRBV7-2 to TRBJ1-1, with D uncertain. Looked up from germline, CDR1 is SGHTA and CDR2 is FQGNSA. With 0 bases removed from V and 12 bases from J, the gap between germline ends came to 14 bases. CDR3 length equals 13 residues. The CDR3 DNA reads TGTGCCAGCAGCTTAGCGGAGGGTTTGTGGCCTTTCTTT. Translating it yields CASSLAEGLWPFF.

The gene calls are TRBV10-2 and TRBJ2-2, with D possibly being TRBD2 (6 bases). Germline V CDR1 and CDR2: WSHSY, SAAADI. The CDR3 is 14 residues long. V shed 10 bases and J shed 6 bases, with 18 bases lying between them. The CDR3 DNA reads TGCGCCACCTCCGGGAGTGGAAAAGCCGGGGAGCTGTTTTTT. Translating gives CATSGSGKAGELFF.

The V call is TRBV5-1, the J call TRBJ2-7; 15 nucleotides align to TRBD2. CDR1 is SGHRS, CDR2 YFSETQ, per germline. The CDR3 has 19 amino acids. J was trimmed by 6 bases and V by 4 bases; bases with no gene match: 17. The CDR3 sequence is CASSTRRTSGGARVSEQYF. For the CDR3, the DNA is TGCGCCAGCAGCACCCGCCGGACTAGCGGGGGGGCCCGTGTTAGCGAGCAGTACTTC.

The V gene is TRBV21-1, the J gene TRBJ1-2; the table names TRBD1, a call not compared with the DNA. TRBV21-1 is described as a pseudogene. The CDR3 length is 17 residues. In DNA form, the CDR3 reads TGTGCCAGCAGCAACCAGCTCAGGGGTACCACTAACTATGGCTACACCTTC. Translated, it gives CASSNQLRGTTNYGYTF.

The V call is TRBV4-1, the J call TRBJ1-2, with D uncertain. From germline, CDR1 is MGHRA and CDR2 YSYEKL. This CDR3 is built from 13 residues. The ends were cut back, 1 base at V and 6 bases at J, with 9 bases in the middle. The CDR3, as DNA: TGCGCCAGCAGCCAAGTTTATCGAGATGGCTACACCTTC. It translates to CASSQVYRDGYTF.

The chain links TRBV6-5 to TRBJ1-5, with unresolved D. The V gene lost 1 base and the J gene lost 6 bases, with 10 bases spanning the gap. CDR3 length: 14 residues. Germline V gene sequence: CDR1 MNHEY, CDR2 SVGAGI. CDR3 protein: CASSYLTVSQPQHF. CDR3 DNA sequence: TGTGCCAGCAGTTACTTGACGGTATCTCAGCCCCAGCATTTT.

This chain uses TRBV7-2 with TRBJ2-3; D remains unclear. Trimming pared 5 bases from V and 1 base from J, leaving 10 bases between. Germline V gene data show CDR1 as SGHTA and CDR2 as FQGNSA. This CDR3 region has 14 residues. The CDR3 DNA follows: TGTGCCAGCAGCCAAAATTGGGGCACAGATACGCAGTATTTT. Encoded protein: CASSQNWGTDTQYF.